The clone carrying this TCR beta chain has more than one count but fewer than ten. Its antigen is currently unknown. Using a J-beta primer mix together with a sample-barcoded 5' primer, a second PCR was run for 7 to 11 cycles. TCRdb redid the calling of the 5' RACE reads with MiXCR, one entry per CDR3 protein. The sample carries about a million distinct CDR3 sequences, around 54% recorded once. The sample originates from a study of blood T cells in healthy people across ages. The study, taken as a whole, reports: Percentage of naive T cells showed a strong correlation with TCR beta diversity.

V was pared by 6 bases and J by 8 bases, with 16 bases between. CDR1 and CDR2 (germline): SNHLY, FYNNEI. The CDR3 length is 13 residues. The sample consisted of blood. The clonotype comes from a woman aged 55-69 years in good health. The chain combines TRBV2 with TRBJ1-2; TRBD1 is a possible D gene (5 bases). CDR3 in amino acids: CASSHASNRGYTF. CDR3 DNA sequence: TGTGCCAGCAGCCACGCTAGTAACAGGGGCTACACCTTC.